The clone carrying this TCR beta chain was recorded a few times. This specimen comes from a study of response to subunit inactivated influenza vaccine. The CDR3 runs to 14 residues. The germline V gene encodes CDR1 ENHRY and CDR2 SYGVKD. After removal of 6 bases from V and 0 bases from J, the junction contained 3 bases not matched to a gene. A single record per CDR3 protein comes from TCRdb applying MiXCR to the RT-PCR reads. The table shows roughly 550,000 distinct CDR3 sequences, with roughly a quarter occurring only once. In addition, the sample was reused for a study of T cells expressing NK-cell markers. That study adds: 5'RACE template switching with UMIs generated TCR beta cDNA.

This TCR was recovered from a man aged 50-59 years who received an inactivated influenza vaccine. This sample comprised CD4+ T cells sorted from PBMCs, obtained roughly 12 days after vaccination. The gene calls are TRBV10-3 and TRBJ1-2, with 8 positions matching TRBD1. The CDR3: CAIRGQDPNYGYTF. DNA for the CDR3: TGTGCCATCAGGGGACAGGACCCTAACTATGGCTACACCTTC.